This T cell receptor beta chain was captured by sequencing in a study of regulatory T cells in long-lasting Graves disease listed by TCRdb under 2021. Some background on the complete study: Patients with newly diagnosed Graves' disease had been on antithyroid drugs for under 3 months. Peripheral blood TCR sequencing and RNA sequencing compared persistent Graves' disease patients with newly diagnosed Graves' disease patients. The study was registered as a clinical trial and conducted in China. A total of around 35 samples were covered by TCR sequencing, comprising approximately 13 persistent and approximately 20 newly diagnosed Graves' disease patients.

Receptor amplification or capture employed multiplex PCR. TCRdb shows the sequencer as Illumina HiSeq 4000. To build TCR beta libraries, CDR3 regions were amplified by Arm-PCR using iRepertoire HTBI primers. Before sequencing, the PCR products went through gel purification. Under the source paper's analysis protocol: Across samples, approximately 68 TRBV and 13 to 15 TRBJ segments were identified and used for gene usage analysis of CDR3 amino acid clonotypes. COPE and FqMerger were used to merge filtered high-quality paired reads into contigs. BLAST was used to align contigs to IMGT TRBV, TRBD and TRBJ reference genes, with CDR3 defined following IMGT. Highly expanded clones were defined as clonotypes with a frequency above 0.1%. Repertoire diversity was measured by Shannon entropy, and V-J evenness by the Gini coefficient. Clonotypes shared by more than one individual were considered public. In-frame beta chains were kept once TCRdb had trimmed the public reads at Q25 with fastp and called clones with MiXCR. One record per CDR3 amino acid sequence lists the most common genes and DNA. These V and J calls are TCRdb output, not the study's own analysis. The sample table contains fewer than 550,000 distinct CDR3 sequences; only one count was recorded for around 15% of them. The ten largest clones represent around a quarter of the sample.

As for this clonotype: Its antigen has not been determined. No quality values exist for individual bases; no much larger clone is one base distant.

Here is what the overall study found, with its caveats: Patients with persistent disease shared more public clonotypes (around 3,000) than newly diagnosed patients did (nearly 1,000). Only peripheral blood was studied, because thyroid tissue, the primary lesion, was inaccessible. Sequencing and analysis were restricted to the TCR beta chain. The authors acknowledged the small sample size as a limitation that may reduce accuracy. Lower TCR Shannon entropy and fewer highly expanded clones were observed in persistent Graves' disease patients than in newly diagnosed patients, which suggested clonal expansion. TRBV28, TRBJ1-2 and TRBJ2-5 were preferentially used in persistent disease, while TRBV20-1 and TRBJ2-1 were favored in newly diagnosed disease.

What this sample's time point label stands for: newly diagnosed GD, antithyroid drugs for less than 3 months. For both TCR sequencing and RNA sequencing, RNA was extracted from PBMCs in TRIzol. The diagnosis of Graves' disease was made according to American Thyroid Association guidelines. Patients for the study were recruited at an endocrinology department in Xi'an, China. From each patient, approximately 9 milliliters of peripheral blood was collected into an EDTA anticoagulant tube. Ficoll Paque Plus density gradient separation was used to isolate PBMCs, and no further T cell sorting was performed. An Agilent 2100 Bioanalyzer and agarose gel were used to check RNA quality, while a NanoDrop 2000 measured RNA concentration. From the cysteine through the phenylalanine, the CDR3 covers 15 amino acids. Here the CDR3 DNA is all that survives: 45 bases in frame from base 1. V trim: 6 bases; J trim: 3 bases; unmatched bases: 6. The germline V gene provides CDR1 SNHLY and CDR2 FYNNEI.

These data are also associated with another study on T cells in Graves' hyperthyroidism and ophthalmopathy. The second source states: Graves' hyperthyroidism was defined as stable when no progression to ophthalmopathy occurred over 18 months of follow-up. Hyperthyroidism patients were newly diagnosed, had a disease duration of under 2 months, and were aged 18 to 65 years. Exclusion was applied to patients with uncontrolled infections, other autoimmune diseases, pregnancy or lactation. Diagnoses were established on the basis of clinical symptoms, serum thyroxine and TRAb, thyroid ultrasound, and orbital computed tomography. The first round of RT-PCR for the TCR CDR3 was performed with the HTBI primer set and the Qiagen OneStep RT-PCR kit. Most expanded thyroid clonotypes (frequency above 0.001) were also detected in blood, suggesting blood repertoires may reflect thyroid immune responses. A 13 V-J signature model separated ophthalmopathy from stable hyperthyroidism, with just over 85% sensitivity and 81.08% specificity in cross-validation and 80%/75% in testing. In validation, the model predicted progression to ophthalmopathy with approximately 69% sensitivity and approximately 74% specificity, a median of about six months before onset. TCR V-J signatures able to tell the groups apart were searched for in a discovery cohort of around 95 patients, of whom 40 to 45 had Graves' ophthalmopathy and more than 55 had stable Graves' hyperthyroidism. An independent validation cohort of some 18 hyperthyroidism patients and about 16 patients who later progressed to ophthalmopathy tested prospective prediction of ophthalmopathy. For training and testing, the 80 to 100 patients in the discovery cohort were randomly divided in a 7:3 ratio. The study also compared thyroid tissue and blood T-cell repertoires from about 6 Graves' hyperthyroidism patients. After blood sampling, hyperthyroidism patients were treated with methimazole at a starting dose of 30 mg daily, and ophthalmopathy patients were treated with high-dose intravenous methylprednisolone. Libraries were constructed in a second round of multiplex PCR, after which size selection and purification were performed. Sequencing of the libraries was done on an Illumina HiSeq2000 using paired-end 100 bp reads. SOAPnuke was used to process the raw data, throwing out any read that contained adapters or uncalled bases, had a mean Phred below 15, or lacked an exact constant-primer or identifier match. COPE v1.2.5 was used to merge high-quality paired reads, and clonotypes were defined as unique nucleotide sequences. MiTCR v1.1 was used to align the clonotypes against IMGT TRBV, TRBD and TRBJ reference segments. The analysis was restricted to V-J combinations with a frequency above 0.0001, which together covered over 99% of the repertoires. The TCS score was defined as F50 (clonal expansion) divided by E x V (chaos), with BLOSUM62-based TCRdist calculated between CDR3 peptides within each V-J. Welch's t-statistics and random forest reduced 500 to 550 V-J features to 13, which were used in a naive Bayes classifier (R e1071). No statistical method was used to fix the sample size in advance, and group allocation was not hidden from the investigators. The paper reports TCR Vbeta CDR3 sequencing of approximately 140 peripheral blood samples: 43 ophthalmopathy, under 80 hyperthyroidism and around 17 progressor patients.

This receptor chain uses TRBV2 and TRBJ2-2; 8 nucleotides in the junction match TRBD2. The clonotype originates from a woman in her forties or fifties with Graves disease. Donor details come from another sample of the same person, matched by shared clones. The sample in question was peripheral blood mononuclear cells (PBMCs), obtained at new diagnosis, from a patient treated with antithyroid drugs. CDR3 sequence: CASSALAVYTGELFF. DNA sequence: TGTGCCAGCAGCGCACTAGCGGTTTACACCGGGGAGCTGTTTTTT.